This TCR beta chain emerged from a study of blood T cells in healthy people across ages. Overall study context: About one barcoded beta molecule was captured per two T cells (by template switching).

PBMCs were isolated at a quantity of at least 6 million per sample. Together with a sample-barcoded 5' primer, a J-beta primer mix was included in a second PCR lasting about 7 to 11 cycles. Per-sample output comprised a minimum of 2.5 million paired-end reads containing CDR3. MiXCR, applied by TCRdb to the 5' RACE reads, yields one record per CDR3 protein. There are more than 800,000 distinct CDR3 sequences in the sample; less than 50% occur only once, and approximately 17% lies in the top ten. Germline assignment: CDR1 SGHRS and CDR2 YFSETQ. The CDR3 length is 16 residues. V dropped 4 bases and J dropped 3; count of bases not matched to a gene: 12.

V usage is TRBV5-1 and J usage is TRBJ2-7, with 8 bases lining up with TRBD1. This sequence originates from a woman aged 55-69 years in good health. The sequenced sample consisted of blood. The CDR3 spells CASSAGGTGGLYEQYF. DNA of the CDR3: TGCGCCAGCAGCGCGGGCGGGACAGGAGGTCTCTACGAGCAGTACTTC.